This T cell receptor beta chain was profiled in a study of OX40 agonist ivuxolimab in advanced cancers. This table comes from immunoSEQ multiplex PCR, and its TCRdb copy is limited to in-frame clones, with some not included. The sample shows 98,000 or so clones, approximately 90% of them seen only once. The CDR3 covers 16 residues. The V gene's germline CDR1 is SNHLY and CDR2 FYNNEI. The V segment lost 6 bases and the J segment 6 bases; nucleotides outside the gene matches: 12. The sequence came from an adult with an advanced solid tumor such as melanoma, head and neck, liver or kidney cancer. This sequence joins TRBV2 and TRBJ1-2; TRBD1 agrees at 11 bases. The sample consisted of CD4+ or CD8+ T cells sorted from blood, taken in a trial of the OX40 agonist ivuxolimab. The CDR3 spells CASRDHGQGARNGYTF. The CDR3, as DNA: TGTGCCAGCAGGGACCATGGACAGGGGGCGCGAAATGGCTACACCTTC.